Presented here are 10 T cell receptor beta chains from one specimen sequenced in a study of blood T cell repertoires in COVID-19. The assay was immunoSEQ multiplex PCR, and TCRdb's table has in-frame clones only and misses some. The sample includes around 450,000 clones, 70% to 90% of them seen just once. Sequencing input: PBMCs or T cells enriched from blood (not recorded which). These receptors were obtained from a young woman with acute COVID-19.

The V call is TRBV11-2, the J call TRBJ2-3; D might be TRBD2 (6 bases). The CDR3 length is 12 residues. V was trimmed by 0 bases and J by 8 bases, leaving 6 bases between them. The V gene's germline CDR1 is SGHAT and CDR2 FQNNGV. CDR3: CASSLEGGTQYF. CDR3 DNA: TGTGCCAGCAGCTTAGAGGGAGGTACGCAGTATTTT.

The chain employs TRBV19 and TRBJ2-1; 13 bases are a match to TRBD2. Germline-derived CDR1 and CDR2 are LNHDA and SQIVND (reference sequence). V dropped 8 bases and J dropped 4; count of bases not matched to a gene: 14. CDR3 size: 18 residues. This CDR3 is CASRPRLAGGPWYNEQFF. The CDR3 coding sequence is TGTGCCAGTCGCCCTAGACTAGCGGGGGGTCCCTGGTACAATGAGCAGTTCTTC.

V is TRBV7-8 and J is TRBJ2-7, with 8 bases matching TRBD2. J lost 2 bases, V lost 5 bases, and 8 bases had no gene match. The V gene's germline CDR1 is SGHVS and CDR2 FQNEAQ. The CDR3 runs to 15 residues. CDR3 coding DNA: TGTGCCAGCAGCCTCCAAGCGGGAGCACCCTACGAGCAGTACTTC. Its protein is CASSLQAGAPYEQYF.

This chain connects TRBV6-5 to TRBJ2-2, with D tentatively TRBD1 (5 bases). The ends were cut back, 2 bases at V and 2 bases at J, with 9 bases in the middle. The CDR3 length is 15 residues. Germline CDR1 and CDR2: MNHEY and SVGAGI. The CDR3 reads CASSYQGDNTGELFF. The CDR3 DNA is TGTGCCAGCAGTTACCAGGGTGACAACACCGGGGAGCTGTTTTTT.

The J gene is TRBJ2-5, the V gene TRBV28; D is undetermined. The V gene lost 5 bases and the J gene lost 5 bases, with 6 bases spanning the gap. Per germline, CDR1 MDHEN and CDR2 SYDVKM. This CDR3 comprises 11 residues. The CDR3 protein is CASSTAETQYF. The CDR3 nucleotides are TGTGCCAGCAGTACCGCGGAGACCCAGTACTTC.

This chain uses TRBV5-1 with TRBJ2-5, with 8 bases fitting TRBD2. With V trimmed by 6 bases and J by 0 bases, 7 bases remained unmatched. CDR1 and CDR2 (germline): SGHRS, YFSETQ. The CDR3 loop spans 15 amino acids. The CDR3 bases are TGCGCCAGCACCGCCAGCGGGGGAAACCAAGAGACCCAGTACTTC. It yields the protein CASTASGGNQETQYF.

In its sample, this clone was seen once. This sequence joins TRBV7-9 and TRBJ2-1, with TRBD2 matching over 9 bases. This CDR3 is 17 amino acids long. The junction had 10 bases not matched to a gene; V was cut back by 1 base and J by 6 bases. Germline V lookup: CDR1 SEHNR, CDR2 FQNEAQ (reference sequence). CDR3 sequence reads: CASSLVLRTSASNEQFF. The CDR3, as DNA: TGTGCCAGCAGCTTAGTGCTCCGGACTAGCGCGTCCAATGAGCAGTTCTTC.

The rearrangement joins TRBV7-2 to TRBJ2-3; maybe TRBD2 (6 bases). The CDR3 extends over 12 amino acids. Per the germline V gene, CDR1 is SGHTA and CDR2 is FQGNSA. The V and J ends lost 2 bases and 8 bases respectively, with 8 bases between them. This chain's CDR3 is CASSLQAGTQYF. CDR3 nucleotides: TGTGCCAGCAGCTTACAAGCGGGTACGCAGTATTTT. Using reference TRBV7-2 and TRBJ2-3 for the parts outside the CDR3, the full variable domain is GAGVSQSPSNKVTEKGKDVELRCDPISGHTALYWYRQSLGQGLEFLIYFQGNSAPDKSGLPSDRFSAERTGGSVSTLTIQRTQQEDSAVYLCASSLQAGTQYFGPGTRLTVL.

The chain is built from TRBV7-2 and TRBJ2-1; 7 bases are a match to TRBD1. The CDR3 length is 14 residues. V dropped 5 bases and J dropped 8; count of bases not matched to a gene: 9. The germline gives CDR1 SGHTA, CDR2 FQGNSA. CDR3 nucleotides: TGTGCCAGCAGCCCCCAGACAGGGTGGCATGAGCAGTTCTTC. This sequence encodes CASSPQTGWHEQFF.

V and J are TRBV12-3 or TRBV12-4 and TRBJ2-7; TRBD1 might be the D (6 bases). V was pared by 6 bases and J by 9 bases, with 18 bases between. The CDR3 loop spans 13 amino acids. The CDR3 reads CASSQGSITVQYF. As DNA, the CDR3 is TGTGCCAGCAGCCAGGGGTCTATTACAGTGCAGTACTTC.